This T cell receptor beta chain was retrieved from a study of cytomegalovirus exposure and HLA in healthy donors. The CDR3 length is 12 residues. V lost 2 bases to trimming and J lost 9 bases, with 9 bases between them. Germline V lookup: CDR1 SGHNT, CDR2 YYREEE (reference sequence). Amplification used 60 Vbeta primers and 13 Jbeta primers. Produced via immunoSEQ multiplex PCR; TCRdb's table is partial and in-frame only. This sample has over 150,000 clones, with roughly 80% found just once. This chain connects TRBV5-4 to TRBJ2-1, with D hard to call. The sequence came from a man aged 45-60 years in good health and CMV-seronegative. Sequencing used PBMCs. The CDR3 DNA reads as TGTGCCAGCAGCTTCTTCGGCGGTGAGCAGTTCTTC. It codes for CASSFFGGEQFF.